The next 4 T cell receptor beta chains were all read from a single sample in a study of cytomegalovirus exposure and HLA in healthy donors. PCR was performed using 60 Vbeta and 13 Jbeta primers. Clones were read by immunoSEQ multiplex PCR, and TCRdb kept only the in-frame ones, dropping some. The table has some 120,000 clones, roughly four fifths seen once. Source material: PBMCs. The receptors originated from a man between 40 and 49 years old in good health and CMV-seronegative.

The gene calls are TRBV5-1 and TRBJ1-6; D is ambiguous. Germline V CDR1 and CDR2: SGHRS, YFSETQ. V was cut by 0 bases and J by 10 bases, with 14 bases left in between. This CDR3 is 15 amino acids long. CDR3 coding DNA: TGCGCCAGCAGCTTGGTTAGCCCGACGGGATCACCCCTCCACTTT. Its translation is CASSLVSPTGSPLHF.

The rearrangement joins TRBV5-1 to TRBJ1-1; D gene unclear. Germline V gives CDR1 SGHRS, CDR2 YFSETQ. V gave up 5 bases and J gave up 8 bases, with 10 bases separating them. This CDR3 contains 11 residues. The CDR3 loop reads CASSNGIEAFF. Written as DNA, the CDR3 is TGCGCCAGCAGTAACGGGATCGAAGCTTTCTTT.

This clone appeared once. The junction departs from germline at one end; a sequencing error may be responsible. The V gene is TRBV7-9, the J gene TRBJ2-2; 8 bases agree with TRBD2. Germline CDR1 is SEHNR and CDR2 is FQNEAQ (reference sequence). The CDR3 has 15 amino acids. CDR3 DNA sequence: TGTGCCAGCAGCGCTAGTAGCGGGAACAGCGGGGAGCTGTTTTTT. As protein: CASSASSGNSGELFF. Variable domain in full (rest from reference TRBV7-9 and TRBJ2-2): DTGVSQNPRHKITKRGQNVTFRCDPISEHNRLYWYRQTLGQGPEFLTYFQNEAQLEKSRLLSDRFSAERPKGSFSTLEIQRTEQGDSAMYLCASSASSGNSGELFFGEGSRLTVL.

The chain combines TRBV5-4 with TRBJ2-7; D remains ambiguous. The CDR3 extends over 13 amino acids. The V end was cut by 4 bases, the J end by 0 bases, with 8 bases between. Germline V lookup: CDR1 SGHNT, CDR2 YYREEE (reference sequence). CDR3 sequence: CASSPEYSYEQYF. For the CDR3, the DNA is TGTGCCAGCAGCCCTGAGTACTCCTACGAGCAGTACTTC.